This TCR beta chain is drawn from a study of cytomegalovirus exposure and HLA in healthy donors. Study-level information: Most donors, 70% to 85% of over 350 genotyped, fell in the Caucasian-associated ancestry cluster.

Study-level results: Sequencing probably produced one cluster of sequence variants that were highly shared.

Germline V gene sequence: CDR1 SGHNT, CDR2 YYREEE (reference sequence). V shed 2 bases and J 7 bases; nucleotides not matched to a gene: 3. This CDR3 comprises 12 residues. As concerns this clone: Its antigen is unknown.

A multiplex PCR was run with 60 Vbeta primers and 13 Jbeta primers. As originally analysed: A follow-up analysis tallied some 80 million unique TCR beta chains, about 11 million shared. TCRdb keeps only in-frame clones here, not all; method: immunoSEQ multiplex PCR. The DNA gave D and trimming, while V, J and clone size come from that table. The sample data list about 120,000 clones. This TCR was sampled from a man between 18 and 29 years old in good health and CMV-seronegative. J is TRBJ2-7 and V is TRBV5-4, with 7 bases identical to TRBD2. Specimen: PBMCs. The chain's CDR3 is CASSFGRAEQYF. The DNA for the CDR3 is TGTGCCAGCAGCTTTGGGAGGGCGGAGCAGTACTTC. Supplemented by reference TRBV5-4 and TRBJ2-7, the full variable domain reads ETGVTQSPTHLIKTRGQQVTLRCSSQSGHNTVSWYQQALGQGPQFIFQYYREEENGRGNFPPRFSGLQFPNYSSELNVNALELDDSALYLCASSFGRAEQYFGPGTRLTVT.